This entry lists 16 T cell receptor beta chains sequenced from one sample in a study of shared clonotypes between healthy human individuals. This table comes from immunoSEQ multiplex PCR, and its TCRdb copy is limited to in-frame clones, with some not included. Here the sample spans roughly 1,100,000 clones, approximately 72% being singletons. Sequenced material: memory CD4+ T cells sorted from blood. Subset here: CD45RA-negative fraction. The origin of the receptors is a man aged 18 to 29 in good health.

The table lists this clone with a few counts. The V call is TRBV5-4, the J call TRBJ1-4; TRBD1 agrees at 8 bases. This CDR3 contains 14 residues. Per germline, CDR1 SGHNT and CDR2 YYREEE (reference sequence). Losses at the gene ends were 3 bases for V and 6 bases for J; bases not matched to a gene: 4. The CDR3 DNA sequence: TGTGCCAGCAGCTCCGGGACAGGCCATGAAAAACTGTTTTTT. This gives the protein CASSSGTGHEKLFF.

This chain links TRBV15 with TRBJ2-5; 9 bases map to TRBD2. Germline lookup yields CDR1 LNHNV and CDR2 YYDKDF (reference sequence). The CDR3 length is 16 residues. The V gene end was trimmed by 0 bases and the J gene end by 5 bases; junction bases not matched to a gene: 7. The CDR3 is CATSREGGGAVETQYF. The DNA of the CDR3 is TGTGCCACCAGCAGAGAGGGCGGGGGGGCCGTGGAGACCCAGTACTTC.

The chain couples TRBV5-5 to TRBJ1-4, with D possibly being TRBD1 (5 bases). This CDR3 comprises 16 residues. Germline loops: CDR1 SGHKS, CDR2 YYEKEE (reference sequence). V was cut by 4 bases and J by 4 bases, with 17 bases left in between. The CDR3 sequence: CASSLGGRTVNEKLFF. The DNA of the CDR3 is TGTGCCAGCAGCCTTGGGGGACGGACCGTTAATGAAAAACTGTTTTTT.

Worth noting for this clone: Other DNA sequences in the sample encode the same CDR3. The rearrangement links TRBV19 to TRBJ2-1; D is uncertain. Germline values: CDR1 LNHDA, CDR2 SQIVND (reference sequence). V lost 2 bases and J 5 bases, leaving 4 bases between the germline ends. The CDR3 is 12 residues long. The CDR3 DNA sequence: TGTGCCAGTAGTATACTGGACAATGAGCAGTTCTTC. It yields the protein CASSILDNEQFF.

With regard to this clone: This may stem from a read error, because a much larger clone lies one nucleotide away. The genes are TRBV5-6 and TRBJ2-7; no clear D gene. The CDR3 has 11 residues. Per the germline V gene, CDR1 is SGHDT and CDR2 is YYEEEE. V lost 4 bases and J lost 0, with 2 bases in between. CDR3 nucleotide sequence: TGTGCCAGCAGCACCTCCTACGAGCAGTACTTC. The encoded protein is CASSTSYEQYF.

There are a few counts of this clone. The CDR3 nucleotides read TGTGCCAGCAGACAGCAAGGTATGAACACTGAAGCTTTCTTT. Encoded protein: CASRQQGMNTEAFF. V and J are TRBV19 and TRBJ1-1; weak D call: TRBD1 (5 bases). This CDR3 is built from 14 residues. V gave up 9 bases and J gave up 0 bases, with 14 bases separating them. Germline lookup yields CDR1 LNHDA and CDR2 SQIVND (reference sequence).

The chain couples TRBV5-8 to TRBJ2-5; the D call may be TRBD1 or TRBD2 (5 bases each). The CDR3 has 13 amino acids. Germline V gives CDR1 SGHTS, CDR2 YDEGEE. The V and J ends lost 3 bases and 2 bases respectively, with 8 bases between them. The CDR3 bases are TGTGCCAGCAGCTGGGACCGGCAAGAGACCCAGTACTTC. Residues: CASSWDRQETQYF. Complete variable domain (other parts from reference TRBV5-8 and TRBJ2-5): EAGVTQSPTHLIKTRGQQATLRCSPISGHTSVYWYQQALGLGLQFLLWYDEGEERNRGNFPPRFSGRQFPNYSSELNVNALELEDSALYLCASSWDRQETQYFGPGTRLLVL.

This chain links TRBV6-5 with TRBJ1-1; tentatively, D is TRBD1 (6 bases). V was pared by 5 bases and J by 2 bases, with 15 bases between. The CDR3 sequence is 15 residues long. The V gene's germline CDR1 is MNHEY and CDR2 SVGAGI. The CDR3 protein is CASSSGLTGNTEAFF. The DNA for the CDR3 is TGTGCCAGCAGTAGTGGATTGACAGGTAACACTGAAGCTTTCTTT.

V usage is TRBV10-3 and J usage is TRBJ1-6, with D possibly being TRBD1 (5 bases). The germline V gene has CDR1 ENHRY and CDR2 SYGVKD. V was shortened by 0 bases and J by 8 bases, with 14 bases between the two germline ends. This CDR3 has 16 amino acids. Here the CDR3 DNA reads TGTGCCATCAGTGAGTCGGTGGAGGGGTTCCATTCACCCCTCCACTTT. As protein: CAISESVEGFHSPLHF.

The CDR3 region is CASSQDTSRLVYNEQFF. In DNA, the CDR3 is TGCGCCAGCAGCCAAGATACATCGAGACTAGTCTACAATGAGCAGTTCTTC. V is TRBV4-3 and J is TRBJ2-1; D might be TRBD2 (6 bases). The ends were cut back, 0 bases at V and 3 bases at J, with 15 bases in the middle. Germline V gene sequence: CDR1 LGHNA, CDR2 YSLEER. This CDR3 has 17 amino acids.

The chain has TRBV5-5 and TRBJ1-5; TRBD1 agrees at 7 bases. This CDR3 contains 15 residues. V shed 5 bases and J 7 bases; nucleotides not matched to a gene: 12. Germline loops: CDR1 SGHKS, CDR2 YYEKEE (reference sequence). The DNA for the CDR3 is TGTGCCAGCAGTGTGGGTCAGGGGGTCGGGCAGCCCCAGCATTTT. It yields the protein CASSVGQGVGQPQHF.

In the case of this clone: Mismatch with germline at one junction end may stem from a read error. This chain connects TRBV5-4 to TRBJ2-5, with TRBD2 matching 10 bases. CDR3 length: 18 residues. Germline CDR1 SGHNT, CDR2 YYREEE (reference sequence). The DNA for the CDR3 is TGTGCCAGCAGATTGGGGGGGGTTGCAGCGGGAGGGCAAGAGACCCAGTACTTC. Translation gives CASRLGGVAAGGQETQYF.

The chain joins TRBV5-4 to TRBJ2-1; D possibly corresponds to TRBD2 (5 bases). The CDR3 contains 17 residues. Trimming took 0 bases from V and 2 from J, leaving 15 bases between them. Germline CDR1 and CDR2: SGHNT and YYREEE (reference sequence). The CDR3 reads CASSLGGPTGAYNEQFF. CDR3 nucleotide sequence: TGTGCCAGCAGCTTGGGCGGGCCTACTGGAGCCTACAATGAGCAGTTCTTC.

This clone came up a few times. J is TRBJ1-2 and V is TRBV6-5; TRBD1 might be the D (5 bases). Germline loops: CDR1 MNHEY, CDR2 SVGAGI. Trimming pared 5 bases from V and 5 bases from J, leaving 15 bases between. This CDR3 is 14 amino acids long. DNA for the CDR3: TGTGCCAGCAGTCCCCAGGGACTGCTATATGGCTACACCTTC. Translating gives CASSPQGLLYGYTF.

On this clone: One end of the junction fails to match germline, which may point to a read error. The chain has TRBV5-1 and TRBJ1-6, with TRBD1 identical over 9 bases. The CDR3 consists of 15 residues. CDR1 SGHRS and CDR2 YFSETQ come from the germline V gene. The CDR3 region is CASSWGQGGNLPLHF. The CDR3 nucleotides are TGCGCCAGCAGCTGGGGACAGGGTGGTAATTTACCCCTCCACTTT.

The chain combines TRBV2 with TRBJ2-1; maybe TRBD2 (6 bases). Per the germline V gene, CDR1 is SNHLY and CDR2 is FYNNEI. V was cut by 7 bases and J by 5 bases, with 18 bases left in between. This CDR3 spans 15 amino acids. The CDR3 is CASNQQGWTNNEQFF. In DNA form, the CDR3 reads TGTGCCAGCAATCAGCAGGGCTGGACTAACAATGAGCAGTTCTTC.